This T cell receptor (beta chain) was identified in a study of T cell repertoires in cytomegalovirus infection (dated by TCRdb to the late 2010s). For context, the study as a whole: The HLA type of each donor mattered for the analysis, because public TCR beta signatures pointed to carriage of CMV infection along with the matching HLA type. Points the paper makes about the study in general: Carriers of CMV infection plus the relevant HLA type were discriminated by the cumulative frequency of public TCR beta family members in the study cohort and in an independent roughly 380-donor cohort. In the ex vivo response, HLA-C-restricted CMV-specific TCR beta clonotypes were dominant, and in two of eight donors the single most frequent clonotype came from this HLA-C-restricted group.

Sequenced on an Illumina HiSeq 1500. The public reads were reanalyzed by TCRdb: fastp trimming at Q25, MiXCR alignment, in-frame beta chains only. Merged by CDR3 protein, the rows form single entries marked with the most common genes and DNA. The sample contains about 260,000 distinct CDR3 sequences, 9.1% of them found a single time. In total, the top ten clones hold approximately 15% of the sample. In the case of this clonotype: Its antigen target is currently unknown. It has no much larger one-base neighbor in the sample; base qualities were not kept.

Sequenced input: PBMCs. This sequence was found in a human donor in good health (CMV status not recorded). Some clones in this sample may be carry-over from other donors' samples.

The CDR3: CATTTGEGYGYTF. The sequenced DNA: TGTGCCACCACGACAGGGGAGGGCTATGGCTACACCTTC. Recombination linked TRBV5-6 to TRBJ1-2, with 8 bases aligning to TRBD1. The CDR3 covers 13 residues, taking in both the cysteine and the phenylalanine. Only CDR3 DNA is held: 39 bases, read in frame from base 1. After removal of 9 bases from V and 4 bases from J, the junction retains 8 bases not matched to a gene. CDR1 and CDR2 were assigned from the germline V gene as SGHDT and YYEEEE.